The rows below give T cell receptor beta chains drawn from one sample of a study of monozygotic twins with cystic fibrosis. Method: immunoSEQ multiplex PCR; TCRdb's copy keeps in-frame clones and lacks some. The data show fewer than 20,000 clones, approximately 96% seen once. The sequenced material came from blood. These receptor sequences come from a girl aged 2 to 10 with cystic fibrosis. Both conserved end residues are part of each CDR3. A D gene is named only where the DNA matches it firmly.

v_call	j_call	d_call	cdr3_aa	cdr3_nt
TRBV6-5	TRBJ1-1	TRBD1	CASSLLQGENTEAFF	TGTGCCAGCAGTCTTCTACAGGGGGAGAACACTGAAGCTTTCTTT
TRBV10-1	TRBJ1-1	-	CASSPKRGTEAFF	TGCGCCAGCAGCCCCAAGCGGGGAACTGAAGCTTTCTTT
TRBV6-5	TRBJ1-2	-	CASTLRGNYGYTF	TGTGCCAGCACTTTACGGGGGAACTATGGCTACACCTTC
TRBV7-2	TRBJ1-5	TRBD1	CASSLGVVFGTGGNQPQHF	TGTGCCAGCAGCTTAGGGGTTGTCTTCGGGACAGGAGGAAATCAGCCCCAGCATTTT
TRBV18	TRBJ2-1	TRBD2	CASSPNSGGVNEQFF	TGTGCCAGCTCACCAAATAGCGGGGGGGTCAATGAGCAGTTCTTC
TRBV15	TRBJ1-4	-	CATSNGDLEKLFF	TGTGCCACCAGCAACGGCGATTTGGAAAAACTGTTTTTT
TRBV18	TRBJ2-5	-	CASSPRAQETQYF	TGTGCCAGCTCACCACGGGCCCAAGAGACCCAGTACTTC
TRBV6-5	TRBJ2-1	TRBD2	CASRPGLAIEQFF	TGTGCCAGCAGGCCGGGACTAGCCATTGAGCAGTTCTTC
TRBV5-6	TRBJ1-6	-	CASSWAGFSPLHF	TGTGCCAGCAGCTGGGCGGGGTTTTCACCCCTCCACTTT
TRBV29-1	TRBJ2-3	-	CSAPPLGLPDTQYF	TGCAGCGCCCCCCCCCTGGGCCTTCCAGATACGCAGTATTTT